This T cell receptor (beta chain) was retrieved from a study of shared clonotypes between healthy human individuals. Study conclusions and caveats: Unshared clonotypes carried lower generation probabilities than those common to all four donors.

Clones were sequenced by immunoSEQ multiplex PCR, and TCRdb holds only the in-frame ones, with some missing. This sample has a few million clones; about 94% occur once, and the top ten carry about 0.13%. Comment on this clone: Its antigen is not known.

Sequenced sample: naive CD4+ T cells sorted from blood. Described subset: CD45RA+ positively selected. The sequence derives from a man aged 18 to 30 in good health.

This CDR3 is CASSPLGTSGGDTQYF. The DNA for the CDR3 is TGTGCCAGCTCACCGTTAGGGACTAGCGGAGGAGATACGCAGTATTTT. V is TRBV18 and J is TRBJ2-3; 11 positions agree with TRBD2. This CDR3 has 16 residues. CDR1 KGHSH and CDR2 LQKENI come from the germline V gene. Trimming cost V 3 bases and J 5 bases; bases outside gene matches: 7.